One sample yielded the 27 T cell receptor beta chains listed below, sequenced in a study of blood T cells in healthy people across ages. Together with a sample-barcoded 5' primer, a J-beta primer mix was included in a second PCR lasting about 7 to 12 cycles. Via MiXCR, TCRdb re-called the 5' RACE reads, giving one row per CDR3 protein. The data contain roughly 790,000 distinct CDR3 sequences, roughly 47% of them singletons. Specimen: blood. Receptors were obtained from a woman aged 55-70 years in good health.

The chain recombines TRBV4-2 with TRBJ2-7, with D hard to call. CDR1 and CDR2 from the germline V gene are LGHNA and YNFKEQ. CDR3 length: 13 amino acids. Trimming took 1 base from V and 7 from J, leaving 11 bases between them. The CDR3 protein is CASSQGPAPEQYF. For the CDR3, the DNA is TGTGCCAGCAGCCAAGGACCGGCCCCTGAGCAGTACTTC.

This clonotype was picked up a small number of times. This rearrangement joins TRBV6-1 to TRBJ2-5; the D gene is possibly TRBD1 (6 bases). The CDR3 has 15 residues. The V end lost 7 bases, the J end lost 1 base, and 16 bases lay between the germline ends. Germline CDR1 is MNHNS and CDR2 is SASEGT. DNA of the CDR3: TGTGCCAGCACCCTAACAAGAGGGGGCCAAGAGACCCAGTACTTC. This translates into CASTLTRGGQETQYF.

This clonotype was observed a single time. The chain combines TRBV10-1 with TRBJ2-7; the D gene is possibly TRBD1 (6 bases). This CDR3 has 14 residues. The V and J ends lost 5 bases and 1 base respectively, with 12 bases between them. CDR1 is WNHNN and CDR2 is SYGVQD in the germline V gene (reference sequence). The CDR3: CASSSQGNSYEQYF. The CDR3 nucleotides are TGCGCCAGCAGTAGTCAGGGGAATTCCTACGAGCAGTACTTC.

The chain links TRBV5-6 to TRBJ1-1; the D gene is possibly TRBD1 (6 bases). The germline gives CDR1 SGHDT, CDR2 YYEEEE. The ends were cut back, 1 base at V and 7 bases at J, with 8 bases in the middle. This CDR3 is built from 12 residues. DNA for the CDR3: TGTGCCAGCAGCTTGAAGGGGGTTGAAGCTTTCTTT. Its protein product is CASSLKGVEAFF.

This clonotype was picked up many times. The chain combines TRBV7-8 with TRBJ2-7; a weak D match, TRBD2 (6 bases). V shed 6 bases and J shed 0 bases, with 12 bases lying between them. CDR1 and CDR2 (germline): SGHVS, FQNEAQ. The CDR3 is 14 residues long. DNA for the CDR3: TGTGCCAGCAGGAGCAGCGGGTCCTCCTACGAGCAGTACTTC. It translates to CASRSSGSSYEQYF.

The V gene is TRBV20-1, the J gene TRBJ2-7, with 8 bases matching TRBD2. This CDR3 contains 11 residues. Trimming removed 0 bases from V and 12 bases from J; junction bases left unmatched: 4. CDR1 is DFQATT and CDR2 is SNEGSKA in the germline V gene (reference sequence). CDR3 coding DNA: TGCAGTGCTAGAGATCGGGAGGGAAGGTACTTC. This gives the protein CSARDREGRYF.

This clonotype was found a few times. The chain uses TRBV6-6 and TRBJ2-1, with D possibly matching TRBD1 (5 bases). Germline loops: CDR1 MNHNY, CDR2 SVGAGI (reference sequence). V lost 4 bases and J 0 bases, leaving 13 bases between the germline ends. This CDR3 comprises 16 residues. In DNA, the CDR3 is TGTGCCAGCAGTTTGGTTCAGGGTGACTCCTACAATGAGCAGTTCTTC. It yields the protein CASSLVQGDSYNEQFF.

The chain couples TRBV20-1 to TRBJ2-3; TRBD2 might be the D (6 bases). V was cut by 5 bases and J by 0 bases, with 12 bases left in between. CDR1 DFQATT and CDR2 SNEGSKA come from the germline V gene (reference sequence). The CDR3 totals 14 residues. The CDR3 here is CSAASGPSTDTQYF. Written as DNA, the CDR3 is TGCAGTGCTGCAAGCGGGCCTAGCACAGATACGCAGTATTTT.

The chain carries TRBV11-2 and TRBJ2-1; D remains ambiguous. V was clipped by 6 bases and J by 3 bases, with 15 bases between them. The CDR3 contains 15 residues. CDR1 and CDR2 from the germline V gene are SGHAT and FQNNGV. In nucleotides, the CDR3 is TGTGCCAGCAGACCGAAGCGAAGCCTCTACAATGAGCAGTTCTTC. The encoded protein is CASRPKRSLYNEQFF.

This chain connects TRBV7-8 to TRBJ1-5; no reliable D call. The CDR3 contains 15 residues. CDR1 is SGHVS, CDR2 FQNEAQ, per germline. The ends were cut back, 0 bases at V and 3 bases at J, with 9 bases in the middle. The CDR3 sequence: CASSLAGEVNQPQHF. CDR3 DNA: TGTGCCAGCAGCTTAGCCGGGGAAGTCAATCAGCCCCAGCATTTT.

The rearrangement links TRBV20-1 to TRBJ1-2; no firm D call. CDR3 length: 10 residues. Germline V gene sequence: CDR1 DFQATT, CDR2 SNEGSKA (reference sequence). Between the trimmed V and J ends, which lost 1 base and 8 bases, there was a span of 5 bases. CDR3 bases: TGCAGTGCTAGAGGGCGCGGCTACACCTTC. Amino acids: CSARGRGYTF.

In its sample, this clonotype was seen once. The chain is built from TRBV7-6 and TRBJ2-1; D is perhaps TRBD1 (5 bases). Germline V lookup: CDR1 SGHVS, CDR2 FNYEAQ. Trimming cost V 1 base and J 10 bases, with 20 bases left between them. The CDR3 spans 16 residues. The CDR3 loop reads CASSLGHRQFSYEQFF. Written as DNA, the CDR3 is TGTGCCAGCAGCTTAGGCCACCGACAGTTCTCCTACGAGCAGTTCTTC.

The chain joins TRBV5-4 to TRBJ2-1; TRBD2 agrees at 14 bases. The V gene end was trimmed by 4 bases and the J gene end by 9 bases; junction bases not matched to a gene: 6. Germline V gives CDR1 SGHNT, CDR2 YYREEE (reference sequence). The CDR3 is 15 amino acids. CDR3: CASSPVGLAGVEQFF. CDR3 bases: TGTGCCAGCAGCCCGGTGGGACTAGCGGGAGTTGAGCAGTTCTTC.

The V call is TRBV7-3, the J call TRBJ2-2, with D possibly TRBD1 on 6 matching bases. The CDR3 totals 18 residues. CDR1 is SGHTA and CDR2 is FQGTGA in the germline V gene. Trimming stripped 0 bases from V and 5 bases from J, with 19 bases between. DNA for the CDR3: TGTGCCAGCAGCTTAACCCTATTCGGGCAGGGGAGAACCGGGGAGCTGTTTTTT. Protein: CASSLTLFGQGRTGELFF.

This clonotype was detected only a few times. This chain connects TRBV20-1 to TRBJ2-5; D perhaps matches TRBD2 (6 bases). The germline V and J ends were trimmed by 4 bases and 1 base, with 16 bases remaining between them. Germline CDR1 and CDR2: DFQATT and SNEGSKA (reference sequence). This CDR3 has 15 amino acids. The CDR3 nucleotides read TGCAGTGCTAAGGAGCTAGCGTTGGCCCAAGAGACCCAGTACTTC. Translating gives CSAKELALAQETQYF.

In its sample, this clonotype was seen a few times. V is TRBV28 and J is TRBJ2-7, with 7 bases that match TRBD1. Per the germline V gene, CDR1 is MDHEN and CDR2 is SYDVKM. V gave up 4 bases and J gave up 0 bases; unmatched junction bases: 6. This CDR3 region has 15 residues. In nucleotides, the CDR3 is TGTGCCAGCAGTTCCCGACAGGGTTTCTCCTACGAGCAGTACTTC. The encoded protein is CASSSRQGFSYEQYF.

This clonotype was seen only a few times. V usage is TRBV5-1 and J usage is TRBJ2-1; TRBD2 agrees at 10 bases. The ends lost 2 bases at V and 1 base at J; junction bases unmatched: 12. The CDR3 spans 19 residues. Per germline, CDR1 SGHRS and CDR2 YFSETQ. The CDR3 nucleotides are TGCGCCAGCAGCTTCGGCCTAGCGGGAGATGTGAAGTCCTACAATGAGCAGTTCTTC. As protein: CASSFGLAGDVKSYNEQFF.

The chain recombines TRBV10-3 with TRBJ2-1; TRBD2 is a possible D gene (5 bases). Germline V lookup: CDR1 ENHRY, CDR2 SYGVKD. Deletions cut 6 bases from V and 7 bases from J, with 7 bases between. The CDR3 consists of 11 residues. CDR3: CAIRGGNEQFF. DNA of the CDR3: TGTGCCATCAGGGGCGGGAATGAGCAGTTCTTC.

This clonotype came up a few times. The chain uses TRBV9 and TRBJ1-3; the D gene is possibly TRBD1 (6 bases). This CDR3 has 16 residues. CDR1 and CDR2 from the germline V gene are SGDLS and YYNGEE. The ends were cut back, 0 bases at V and 0 bases at J, with 10 bases in the middle. CDR3 DNA sequence: TGTGCCAGCAGCGTAGATTCAGGGGACTCTGGAAACACCATATATTTT. Translating it yields CASSVDSGDSGNTIYF.

This clonotype was picked up many times. V gene TRBV27 combines with J gene TRBJ2-7; 10 nucleotides line up with TRBD1. J lost 4 bases, V lost 6 bases, and 9 bases had no gene match. Germline assignment: CDR1 MNHEY and CDR2 SMNVEV (reference sequence). CDR3 length equals 15 residues. The CDR3 nucleotides read TGTGCCAGCAGCTTGCTACGGGACAGGGGATACGAGCAGTACTTC. Translation gives CASSLLRDRGYEQYF.

The chain joins TRBV5-1 to TRBJ2-5; no firm D call. Trimming took off 0 bases at V and 2 bases at J, with 11 bases between the two ends. This CDR3 contains 15 residues. Germline CDR1 is SGHRS and CDR2 is YFSETQ. CDR3 nucleotide sequence: TGCGCCAGCAGCTTGGTAGTAGGTCGTCAAGAGACCCAGTACTTC. This encodes CASSLVVGRQETQYF.

This clonotype was seen a handful of times. CDR3 loop: CSVEDRIRLIRDRDDTEAFF. In DNA, the CDR3 is TGCAGCGTTGAAGATCGAATTAGACTAATCCGGGACAGGGACGACACTGAAGCTTTCTTT. The V and J genes are TRBV29-1 and TRBJ1-1; 9 bases match TRBD1. V was pared by 0 bases and J by 3 bases, with 20 bases of the junction left unmatched. The CDR3 is 20 amino acids. Germline V gene lookup returns CDR1 SQVTM and CDR2 ANQGSEA.

This chain joins TRBV19 and TRBJ2-7; 7 nucleotides line up with TRBD2. TRBJ2-5 matches the DNA end more closely, so the J call is doubtful. The CDR3 totals 14 residues. Germline-derived CDR1 and CDR2 are LNHDA and SQIVND (reference sequence). CDR3 region: CASSIGIGGETQYF. DNA for the CDR3: TGTGCCAGTAGTATTGGCATCGGGGGGGAGACCCAGTACTTC.

The chain uses TRBV5-1 and TRBJ1-3, with a tentative D call TRBD1 (6 bases). This CDR3 is built from 18 residues. The V end was cut by 1 base, the J end by 2 bases, with 19 bases between. Germline V CDR1 and CDR2: SGHRS, YFSETQ. The DNA of the CDR3 is TGCGCCAGCAGCTTGAGGGGGAGGGAGGAATCGGCTGGAAACACCATATATTTT. This codes for CASSLRGREESAGNTIYF.

The CDR3 bases are TGCGCCAGCAGTGAGTTGGTGAACACTGAAGCTTTCTTT. This translates into CASSELVNTEAFF. The chain joins TRBV10-1 to TRBJ1-1; D not certain. CDR1 and CDR2 (germline): WNHNN, SYGVQD (reference sequence). CDR3 length equals 13 residues. The V end lost 1 base, the J end lost 0 bases, and 3 bases lay between the germline ends.

The chain recombines TRBV7-9 with TRBJ2-5; 9 bases are shared with TRBD1. The CDR3 totals 15 residues. The germline CDR1 and CDR2 sequences are SEHNR and FQNEAQ (reference sequence). With V trimmed by 0 bases and J by 6 bases, 5 bases remained unmatched. The CDR3 coding sequence is TGTGCCAGCAGCTTAGCTGACAGGGGGGCGCAGACCCAGTACTTC. It specifies CASSLADRGAQTQYF.

This clonotype was observed at least ten times. The V gene is TRBV5-1, the J gene TRBJ2-3, with 7 bases matching TRBD1. In germline, CDR1 is SGHRS, CDR2 YFSETQ. The CDR3 spans 15 residues. V was pared by 4 bases and J by 2 bases, with 7 bases of the junction left unmatched. CDR3 residues: CASSVRGLYTDTQYF. In nucleotides, the CDR3 is TGCGCCAGCAGCGTTAGGGGGCTGTACACAGATACGCAGTATTTT.